This TCR beta chain stems from a study of early T cells in non-severe SARS-CoV-2 infection. The overall study: Unsorted whole-blood RNA was sequenced in bulk, leaving chains unpaired.

The ends were cut back, 1 base at V and 5 bases at J, with 6 bases in the middle. The CDR3 is 13 amino acids. Germline CDR1 and CDR2: LGHNA and YSLEER. Researchers attached unique molecular identifiers to individual cDNA molecules. TCRdb re-called the 5' RACE reads through MiXCR, storing one row per CDR3 protein. The table lists roughly 99,000 distinct CDR3 sequences, around 10% of them singletons. There are many counts of this clonotype. The clonotype comes from an adult who was a healthcare worker with PCR-confirmed SARS-CoV-2 infection or an uninfected control (not recorded which). The material sequenced was whole blood. This rearrangement joins TRBV4-3 to TRBJ1-5; D call uncertain. CDR3 region: CASSQVTDQPQHF. The CDR3, as DNA: TGCGCCAGCAGCCAAGTTACGGATCAGCCCCAGCATTTT.